This T cell receptor (beta chain) was identified in a study of T cell changes during pregnancy in multiple sclerosis. This clone was observed many times. CDR3 length equals 13 residues. V was pared by 7 bases and J by 7 bases, with 13 bases between. Germline lookup yields CDR1 MNHNY and CDR2 SVGAGI (reference sequence). The protocol was immunoSEQ multiplex PCR, while the TCRdb copy is restricted to in-frame clones and leaves out a portion. In the table there are tens of thousands of clones, about 88% of which are singletons. The sequence was collected from a female donor with multiple sclerosis, enrolled in a pregnancy study. The chain is built from TRBV6-6 and TRBJ2-2; D may be TRBD2 (5 bases). The sample here was CD4+ T cells from peripheral blood mononuclear cells, taken in the third trimester of pregnancy. CDR3 residues: CASNPYRDGELFF. The CDR3 nucleotides read TGTGCCAGCAATCCTTACCGGGACGGGGAGCTGTTTTTT.